This record looks at one T cell receptor beta chain sequence and its context. Its antigen remains unknown. In the PCR, 60 Vbeta and 13 Jbeta primers were used. Sequencing was performed with immunoSEQ multiplex PCR; in TCRdb, only in-frame clones are kept and a portion is missing. The sample has 95,000 to 110,000 clones, over 65% seen once; the top ten hold 14%. This sample is part of a study of cytomegalovirus exposure and HLA in healthy donors. Overall study results and limits: Most TCR sequences were rare, but some public TCRs occurred in many donors. It was reported that the classifier diagnosed cytomegalovirus status with high specificity and sensitivity in both the original and validation cohorts. 87-base-pair reads could not separate some V segments, including TRBV6-2 and TRBV6-3.

The trim removed 0 bases at V and 5 bases at J, leaving 6 bases unmatched. Germline CDR1 PRHDT, CDR2 FYEKMQ (reference sequence). The CDR3 covers 16 residues. This sequence joins TRBV13 and TRBJ2-3; 9 bases line up with TRBD1. This TCR came from a woman aged 40 to 50 in good health and CMV-seropositive. The specimen was PBMCs. The CDR3 bases are TGTGCCAGCAGCTTAGGCCTGGGACAGGGTGGAGATACGCAGTATTTT. This sequence encodes CASSLGLGQGGDTQYF.